The source of this TCR beta chain is a study of cytomegalovirus exposure and HLA in healthy donors. Donors counted as nominally healthy when sampled, yet unrecorded immune exposures were likely. The V segment lost 5 bases and the J segment 3 bases; nucleotides outside the gene matches: 9. Germline V lookup: CDR1 SGHTA, CDR2 FQGNSA. CDR3 size: 16 residues. The PCR used 60 Vbeta and 13 Jbeta primers. Method: immunoSEQ multiplex PCR; TCRdb's copy keeps in-frame clones and lacks some. In the table there are about 160,000 clones, about 60% of which are singletons. As regards this clone: Its antigen is unidentified.

The study, taken as a whole, reports: Solely CMV serostatus was available to characterize immune exposure. Data from an earlier analysis indicated that most TCR beta V segments were productive either about 87% or about 30% of the time.

The receptor comes from a woman aged 55-69 years in good health and CMV-seropositive. The rearrangement uses TRBV7-2 and TRBJ2-7; 11 bases fit TRBD2. The specimen was PBMCs. The CDR3 DNA reads as TGTGCCAGCAGCCCTCGGACTAGCGGGTCCCGCTACGAGCAGTACTTC. Protein sequence: CASSPRTSGSRYEQYF.